This TCR beta chain was documented in a study of blood T cells in healthy people across ages. Study as a whole: Researchers report that template switching captured about one barcoded beta molecule per two T cells.

Germline V lookup: CDR1 SGHRS, CDR2 YFSETQ. The CDR3 totals 14 residues. V was shortened by 5 bases and J by 3 bases, with 14 bases between the two germline ends. Combining a sample-barcoded 5' primer with a J-beta primer mix, a second PCR ran for about 6 to 12 cycles. A tag from a template-switch adaptor with 12 random nucleotides marked each cDNA molecule. TCRdb re-called the 5' RACE reads with MiXCR, one entry per CDR3 protein. This sample has over a million distinct CDR3 sequences; 42% occur once, and the top ten carry 7% to 9%. The gene calls are TRBV5-1 and TRBJ2-5; D is unclear. This clonotype originated in a woman aged 18-35 years in good health. The specimen was blood. CDR3 amino acids: CASRPLGSEETQYF. CDR3 nucleotide sequence: TGCGCCAGCAGACCTCTTGGCAGCGAAGAGACCCAGTACTTC.